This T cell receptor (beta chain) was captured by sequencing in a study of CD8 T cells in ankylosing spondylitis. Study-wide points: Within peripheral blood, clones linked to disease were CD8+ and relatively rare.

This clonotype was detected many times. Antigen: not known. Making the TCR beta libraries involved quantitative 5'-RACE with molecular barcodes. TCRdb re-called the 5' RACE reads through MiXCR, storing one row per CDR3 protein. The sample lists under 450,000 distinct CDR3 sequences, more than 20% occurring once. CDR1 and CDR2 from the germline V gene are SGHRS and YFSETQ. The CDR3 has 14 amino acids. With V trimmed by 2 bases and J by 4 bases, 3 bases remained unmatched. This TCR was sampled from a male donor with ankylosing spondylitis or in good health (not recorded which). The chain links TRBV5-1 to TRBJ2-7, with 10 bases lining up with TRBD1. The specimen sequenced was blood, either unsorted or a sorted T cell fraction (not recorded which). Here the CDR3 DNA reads TGCGCCAGCAGCTTTGGGACAGGGGAGTACGAGCAGTACTTC. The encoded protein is CASSFGTGEYEQYF.